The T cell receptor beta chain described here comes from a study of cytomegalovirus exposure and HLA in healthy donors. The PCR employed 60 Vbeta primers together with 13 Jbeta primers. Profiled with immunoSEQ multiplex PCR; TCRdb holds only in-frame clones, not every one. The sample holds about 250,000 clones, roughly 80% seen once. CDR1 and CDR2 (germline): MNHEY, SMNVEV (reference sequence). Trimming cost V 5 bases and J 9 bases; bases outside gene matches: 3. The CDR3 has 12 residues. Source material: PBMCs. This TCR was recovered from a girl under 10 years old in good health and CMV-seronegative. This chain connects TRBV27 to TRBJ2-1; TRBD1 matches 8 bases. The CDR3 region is CASSPQGGEQFF. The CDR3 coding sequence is TGTGCCAGCAGTCCACAGGGGGGTGAGCAGTTCTTC.